This T cell receptor beta chain stems from a study of T cell changes during pregnancy in multiple sclerosis. Repertoires were generated with immunoSEQ multiplex PCR, while TCRdb's copy carries only in-frame clones and drops some. This table holds about 42,000 clones, around 93% found once. Germline assignment: CDR1 SGHTA and CDR2 FQGNSA. The CDR3 contains 12 residues. This chain uses TRBV7-2 with TRBJ2-1; weak D call: TRBD1 (8 bases). The receptor was derived from a female donor with multiple sclerosis, enrolled in a pregnancy study. The sample in question was CD4+ T cells from peripheral blood mononuclear cells, obtained before pregnancy. The CDR3 region is CASRTGGEGQFF. The CDR3 nucleotides read TGTGCGAGCCGAACAGGGGGGGAGGGGCAGTTCTTC.